These 10 T cell receptor beta chains came from one sample sequenced in a study of T cells after yellow fever vaccination. TCRdb called the 5' RACE reads again in MiXCR, with one record for every CDR3 protein. The sample includes under 500,000 distinct CDR3 sequences, roughly 20% of them seen just once. Sequenced material: PBMCs, taken before the yellow fever booster vaccination. The receptor set was obtained from a man younger than 35 who received the YFV17D yellow fever vaccine.

In this sample, this clonotype turned up a few times. This chain joins TRBV9 and TRBJ2-3; tentatively, D is TRBD2 (6 bases). Germline V CDR1 and CDR2: SGDLS, YYNGEE. The CDR3 totals 16 residues. V lost 6 bases and J lost 6, with 23 bases in between. CDR3 DNA: TGTGCCAGCACCCCTTTAGTCGACGGAGGGTCTGATACGCAGTATTTT. Protein: CASTPLVDGGSDTQYF.

The chain employs TRBV2 and TRBJ2-3; a possible D gene is TRBD1 (6 bases). V was cut by 1 base and J by 10 bases, with 15 bases left in between. Germline-derived CDR1 and CDR2 are SNHLY and FYNNEI. The CDR3 runs to 14 residues. The CDR3 DNA sequence: TGTGCCAGCAGTGAAGGTCGGGTGGGGGCCCCGCAGTATTTT. It encodes CASSEGRVGAPQYF.

The rearrangement uses TRBV12-3 or TRBV12-4 and TRBJ1-1, with D possibly TRBD1 on 5 matching bases. The CDR3 has 11 residues. V was clipped by 7 bases and J by 8 bases, with 11 bases between them. The CDR3 DNA is TGTGCCAGCACCGGGGGGTGGGAAGCTTTCTTT. This gives the protein CASTGGWEAFF.

V gene TRBV6-5 combines with J gene TRBJ2-3; maybe TRBD1 (6 bases). Trimming shortened V by 9 bases and J by 2 bases, and 15 bases separated the two germline ends. This CDR3 comprises 14 residues. CDR1 and CDR2 (germline): MNHEY, SVGAGI. CDR3 protein: CARANRANTDTQYF. CDR3 sequence (DNA): TGTGCCAGGGCAAACAGGGCAAACACAGATACGCAGTATTTT.

The chain carries TRBV19 and TRBJ1-5; possibly TRBD1 for D (5 bases). CDR3 length equals 16 residues. Germline assignment: CDR1 LNHDA and CDR2 SQIVND (reference sequence). The V end lost 4 bases, the J end lost 6 bases, and 19 bases lay between the germline ends. The CDR3 nucleotides read TGTGCCAGTAGTACCCGGCTGGGTGCTGGGGGTCAGCCCCAGCATTTT. As protein: CASSTRLGAGGQPQHF.

The J gene is TRBJ2-7, the V gene TRBV6-1, with D perhaps TRBD1 (5 bases). Germline CDR1 and CDR2: MNHNS and SASEGT. CDR3 length: 11 amino acids. Trimming took off 8 bases at V and 5 bases at J, with 10 bases between the two ends. DNA of the CDR3: TGTGCCAGCGTCAGGGCCGACGAGCAGTACTTC. It codes for CASVRADEQYF.

This clonotype has only a few counts. The rearrangement uses TRBV11-2 and TRBJ1-6, with a weak D call TRBD1 (6 bases). Per the germline V gene, CDR1 is SGHAT and CDR2 is FQNNGV. The CDR3 covers 15 residues. V gave up 3 bases and J gave up 7 bases, with 13 bases separating them. The CDR3 DNA reads as TGTGCCAGCAGCTTCCAACAGGGAGTAAATTCACCCCTCCACTTT. It encodes CASSFQQGVNSPLHF.

In its sample, this clonotype was seen a few times. The rearrangement links TRBV28 to TRBJ1-5; 8 nucleotides match TRBD1. The ends lost 6 bases at V and 6 bases at J; junction bases unmatched: 7. This CDR3 has 14 residues. CDR1 MDHEN and CDR2 SYDVKM come from the germline V gene. The CDR3 coding sequence is TGTGCCAGCAGATCCGACAGGGGAGGTCAGCCCCAGCATTTT. This gives the protein CASRSDRGGQPQHF.

The chain has TRBV27 and TRBJ2-1, with D possibly being TRBD1 or TRBD2 (5 bases each). V was shortened by 3 bases and J by 0 bases, with 9 bases between the two germline ends. This CDR3 contains 15 residues. CDR1 MNHEY and CDR2 SMNVEV come from the germline V gene (reference sequence). The CDR3 sequence is CASSFRGHSYNEQFF. The CDR3 nucleotides are TGTGCCAGCAGTTTCCGGGGCCACTCCTACAATGAGCAGTTCTTC.

The CDR3 here is CASSWRGGTTDTQYF. Here the CDR3 DNA reads TGTGCCAGCAGCTGGAGGGGGGGGACCACAGATACGCAGTATTTT. The chain links TRBV7-2 to TRBJ2-3, with D possibly TRBD2 on 7 matching bases. The V end lost 4 bases, the J end lost 2 bases, and 13 bases lay between the germline ends. The germline V gene has CDR1 SGHTA and CDR2 FQGNSA. The CDR3 totals 15 residues.